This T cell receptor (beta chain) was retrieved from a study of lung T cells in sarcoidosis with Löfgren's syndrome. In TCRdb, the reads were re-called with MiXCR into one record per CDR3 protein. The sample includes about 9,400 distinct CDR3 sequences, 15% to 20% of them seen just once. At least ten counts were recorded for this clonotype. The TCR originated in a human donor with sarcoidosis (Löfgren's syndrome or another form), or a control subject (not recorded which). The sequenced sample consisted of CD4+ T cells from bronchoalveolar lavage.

The CDR3 spells CASSTGGFADTQYF. The DNA for the CDR3 is TGTGCCAGCTCGACGGGAGGGTTCGCAGATACGCAGTATTTT. This chain joins TRBV11-3 and TRBJ2-3; TRBD2 aligns across 8 bases. Germline CDR1 is SGHNT and CDR2 is YENEEA. The J segment lost 4 bases and the V segment lost 8 bases, leaving 8 bases of the junction unmatched. The CDR3 runs to 14 residues.